The rows below give T cell receptor beta chains drawn from one sample of a study of blood T cell repertoires in COVID-19. Repertoires were generated with immunoSEQ multiplex PCR, while TCRdb's copy carries only in-frame clones and drops some. The sample comprises 140,000 to 150,000 clones, around 81% of which are singletons, and approximately 13% rests with the top ten. The sample was peripheral blood. These receptors were collected from a man in his sixties with active or convalescent COVID-19. The CDR3 runs from the conserved cysteine through the conserved F or W. Each record gives: D gene, clone size, V gene, J gene, CDR3 protein, CDR3 DNA. The D gene is left open where the match is weak. Size values are once, few and many counts, or a class for expanded clones, and some rows have none.

d_call: -
clone_size: -
v_call: TRBV30
j_call: TRBJ2-7
cdr3_aa: CAWTRDGAYEQYF
cdr3_nt: TGTGCCTGGACTCGAGACGGAGCCTACGAGCAGTACTTC

d_call: TRBD2
clone_size: -
v_call: TRBV3-1/TRBV3-2
j_call: TRBJ2-7
cdr3_aa: CASSQGGRALYEQYF
cdr3_nt: TGTGCCAGCAGCCAAGGCGGGAGGGCCTTATACGAGCAGTACTTC

d_call: -
clone_size: -
v_call: TRBV6-2/TRBV6-3
j_call: TRBJ1-1
cdr3_aa: CASSRGKEAFF
cdr3_nt: TGTGCCAGCAGCAGAGGTAAAGAAGCTTTCTTT

d_call: -
clone_size: -
v_call: TRBV21-1
j_call: TRBJ2-5
cdr3_aa: CASSKSITGGRGETQYF
cdr3_nt: TGTGCCAGCAGCAAAAGTATCACAGGGGGGAGAGGGGAGACCCAGTACTTC

d_call: TRBD2
clone_size: -
v_call: TRBV5-6
j_call: TRBJ2-2
cdr3_aa: CASSLGLGSGRAGGELFF
cdr3_nt: TGTGCCAGCAGCTTGGGGCTTGGGAGCGGGAGAGCCGGCGGGGAGCTGTTTTTT

d_call: -
clone_size: few
v_call: TRBV7-9
j_call: TRBJ1-6
cdr3_aa: CASSLVGGLRSPLHF
cdr3_nt: TGTGCCAGCAGCTTAGTTGGCGGGCTAAGGTCACCCCTCCACTTT

d_call: TRBD2
clone_size: -
v_call: TRBV5-6
j_call: TRBJ2-1
cdr3_aa: CASSSNSGRAYNEQFF
cdr3_nt: TGTGCCAGCAGCTCAAACAGCGGGAGGGCCTACAATGAGCAGTTCTTC

d_call: -
clone_size: -
v_call: TRBV5-4
j_call: TRBJ1-2
cdr3_aa: CASSRQANYGYTF
cdr3_nt: TGTGCCAGCAGCAGACAGGCTAACTATGGCTACACCTTC

d_call: -
clone_size: -
v_call: TRBV6-6
j_call: TRBJ1-5
cdr3_aa: CASSRVEGGRSEGQPQHF
cdr3_nt: TGTGCCAGCAGTCGCGTAGAGGGAGGACGCAGTGAGGGTCAGCCCCAGCATTTT

d_call: -
clone_size: few
v_call: TRBV5-4
j_call: TRBJ2-7
cdr3_aa: CASSFSGGDEQYF
cdr3_nt: TGTGCCAGCAGCTTTTCCGGAGGTGACGAGCAGTACTTC

d_call: -
clone_size: once
v_call: TRBV18
j_call: TRBJ2-3
cdr3_aa: CASSQESSGPEYF
cdr3_nt: TGTGCCAGCTCACAAGAGAGTTCAGGCCCGGAGTATTTT

d_call: -
clone_size: -
v_call: TRBV6-1
j_call: TRBJ1-3
cdr3_aa: CASSEAVRASGNTIYF
cdr3_nt: TGTGCCAGCAGTGAAGCGGTCCGAGCCTCTGGAAACACCATATATTTT

d_call: TRBD1
clone_size: -
v_call: TRBV27
j_call: TRBJ2-7
cdr3_aa: CASSFGTGAYEQYF
cdr3_nt: TGTGCCAGCAGTTTCGGGACAGGGGCCTACGAGCAGTACTTC

d_call: TRBD1
clone_size: -
v_call: TRBV3-1/TRBV3-2
j_call: TRBJ1-1
cdr3_aa: CASVKGTGVGNTEAFF
cdr3_nt: TGTGCCAGCGTAAAGGGGACAGGGGTCGGGAACACTGAAGCTTTCTTT

d_call: TRBD1
clone_size: -
v_call: TRBV7-3
j_call: TRBJ1-1
cdr3_aa: CASSLGGRGTEAFF
cdr3_nt: TGTGCCAGCAGCCTAGGGGGCCGTGGGACTGAAGCTTTCTTT

d_call: -
clone_size: -
v_call: TRBV19
j_call: TRBJ2-3
cdr3_aa: CASSIEANTDTQYF
cdr3_nt: TGTGCCAGTAGTATAGAGGCCAACACAGATACGCAGTATTTT

d_call: -
clone_size: once
v_call: TRBV28
j_call: TRBJ1-5
cdr3_aa: CASRPWVGGSQPQHF
cdr3_nt: TGTGCCAGCAGACCCTGGGTAGGGGGTAGTCAGCCCCAGCATTTT

d_call: -
clone_size: few
v_call: TRBV3-1/TRBV3-2
j_call: TRBJ1-2
cdr3_aa: CASSQREGQGYGYTF
cdr3_nt: TGTGCCAGCAGCCAACGGGAGGGGCAAGGCTATGGCTACACCTTC

d_call: -
clone_size: -
v_call: TRBV4-1
j_call: TRBJ2-5
cdr3_aa: CASSQDPPGDRQTQYF
cdr3_nt: TGCGCCAGCAGCCAAGACCCCCCGGGGGATCGGCAGACCCAGTACTTC

d_call: -
clone_size: -
v_call: TRBV29-1
j_call: TRBJ2-5
cdr3_aa: CSVVQEERETQYF
cdr3_nt: TGCAGCGTTGTCCAGGAGGAGAGGGAGACCCAGTACTTC

d_call: -
clone_size: -
v_call: TRBV12-3/TRBV12-4
j_call: TRBJ2-7
cdr3_aa: CASSPVGAGEQYF
cdr3_nt: TGTGCCAGCAGCCCTGTAGGGGCTGGGGAGCAGTACTTC

d_call: -
clone_size: once
v_call: TRBV15
j_call: TRBJ1-5
cdr3_aa: CATSRVGDSNQPQHF
cdr3_nt: TGTGCCACCAGCAGAGTCGGAGATAGCAATCAGCCCCAGCATTTT

d_call: TRBD2
clone_size: -
v_call: TRBV5-4
j_call: TRBJ2-6
cdr3_aa: CASSGTSGRPSGANVLTF
cdr3_nt: TGTGCCAGCAGCGGTACTAGCGGGAGACCCTCTGGGGCCAACGTCCTGACTTTC

d_call: -
clone_size: -
v_call: TRBV18
j_call: TRBJ1-4
cdr3_aa: CASSRNRDEKLFF
cdr3_nt: TGTGCCAGCTCCCGAAACAGGGACGAAAAACTGTTTTTT

d_call: -
clone_size: -
v_call: TRBV7-8
j_call: TRBJ2-3
cdr3_aa: CASSRLGGLTSTDTQYF
cdr3_nt: TGTGCCAGCAGCAGATTGGGGGGGCTAACTAGCACAGATACGCAGTATTTT

d_call: -
clone_size: -
v_call: TRBV5-1
j_call: TRBJ2-2
cdr3_aa: CASSIRGTVLDTGELFF
cdr3_nt: TGCGCCAGCTCCATTCGCGGGACGGTCCTTGACACCGGGGAGCTGTTTTTT

d_call: -
clone_size: -
v_call: TRBV27
j_call: TRBJ1-4
cdr3_aa: CASSITPRATNEKLFF
cdr3_nt: TGTGCCAGCAGTATCACCCCTCGCGCAACTAATGAAAAACTGTTTTTT

d_call: -
clone_size: -
v_call: TRBV5-5
j_call: TRBJ2-1
cdr3_aa: CASRPGGMSVYNEQFF
cdr3_nt: TGTGCCAGCAGACCTGGGGGCATGTCAGTTTACAATGAGCAGTTCTTC

d_call: TRBD1
clone_size: -
v_call: TRBV10-3
j_call: TRBJ1-4
cdr3_aa: CASKPGTGGSMPTEKLFF
cdr3_nt: TGTGCCTCTAAACCCGGGACAGGGGGCTCTATGCCCACTGAAAAACTGTTTTTT

d_call: -
clone_size: -
v_call: TRBV9
j_call: TRBJ1-5
cdr3_aa: CASSVGQGFQPQHF
cdr3_nt: TGTGCCAGCAGCGTAGGGCAGGGATTTCAGCCCCAGCATTTT

d_call: TRBD2
clone_size: -
v_call: TRBV20-1
j_call: TRBJ2-7
cdr3_aa: CSASSLAGGLGEQYF
cdr3_nt: TGCAGTGCTAGTAGTCTAGCGGGAGGGCTAGGCGAGCAGTACTTC

d_call: -
clone_size: -
v_call: TRBV18
j_call: TRBJ2-7
cdr3_aa: CASSPSGGSYEQYF
cdr3_nt: TGTGCCAGCTCACCATCCGGGGGCTCCTACGAGCAGTACTTC

d_call: TRBD1
clone_size: -
v_call: TRBV27
j_call: TRBJ2-7
cdr3_aa: CASSLSTGEVYEQYF
cdr3_nt: TGTGCCAGCAGTTTATCGACAGGGGAGGTGTACGAGCAGTACTTC

d_call: -
clone_size: -
v_call: TRBV29-1
j_call: TRBJ1-2
cdr3_aa: CSVEEPRGYGYTF
cdr3_nt: TGCAGCGTTGAAGAACCCAGGGGCTATGGCTACACCTTC

d_call: TRBD1
clone_size: -
v_call: TRBV9
j_call: TRBJ2-1
cdr3_aa: CASSVEAGGSYEQFF
cdr3_nt: TGTGCCAGCAGCGTAGAAGCAGGGGGCTCGTATGAGCAGTTCTTC

d_call: TRBD1
clone_size: -
v_call: TRBV24-1
j_call: TRBJ2-3
cdr3_aa: CATSDPGTVSTDTQYF
cdr3_nt: TGTGCCACCAGTGATCCCGGGACAGTTAGCACAGATACGCAGTATTTT

d_call: -
clone_size: -
v_call: TRBV28
j_call: TRBJ1-2
cdr3_aa: CASYRGGARYGYTF
cdr3_nt: TGTGCCAGCTACCGGGGGGGCGCCCGCTATGGCTACACCTTC

d_call: TRBD1
clone_size: -
v_call: TRBV30
j_call: TRBJ1-1
cdr3_aa: CALDRGLANTEAFF
cdr3_nt: TGTGCCTTGGACAGGGGGTTGGCGAACACTGAAGCTTTCTTT

d_call: -
clone_size: -
v_call: TRBV2
j_call: TRBJ1-2
cdr3_aa: CASSVSRSGYTF
cdr3_nt: TGTGCCAGCAGTGTGTCCAGGTCTGGCTACACCTTC

d_call: -
clone_size: once
v_call: TRBV9
j_call: TRBJ1-1
cdr3_aa: CASSVATGPSSF
cdr3_nt: TGTGCCAGCAGCGTAGCAACTGGGCCTTCATCCTTT

d_call: TRBD2
clone_size: -
v_call: TRBV6-5
j_call: TRBJ2-1
cdr3_aa: CASSFSGGPYNEQFF
cdr3_nt: TGTGCCAGCAGTTTTAGCGGGGGACCCTACAATGAGCAGTTCTTC

d_call: TRBD2
clone_size: -
v_call: TRBV7-8
j_call: TRBJ2-5
cdr3_aa: CASSPRGVGTQYF
cdr3_nt: TGTGCCAGCAGCCCCCGGGGGGTGGGGACCCAGTACTTC

d_call: TRBD1
clone_size: -
v_call: TRBV7-8
j_call: TRBJ2-7
cdr3_aa: CASSRDRGNRAYEQYF
cdr3_nt: TGTGCCAGCAGCCGGGACAGGGGAAATAGGGCCTACGAGCAGTACTTC

d_call: -
clone_size: few
v_call: TRBV7-3
j_call: TRBJ2-3
cdr3_aa: CASSLGSGGVRDTQYF
cdr3_nt: TGTGCCAGCAGCTTAGGATCCGGCGGGGTCAGGGATACGCAGTATTTT

d_call: -
clone_size: -
v_call: TRBV5-4
j_call: TRBJ1-4
cdr3_aa: CASSHFAERGGEKLFF
cdr3_nt: TGTGCCAGCAGCCATTTTGCGGAGAGAGGGGGTGAAAAACTGTTTTTT

d_call: -
clone_size: -
v_call: TRBV18
j_call: TRBJ1-1
cdr3_aa: CASSPGAVSEAFF
cdr3_nt: TGTGCCAGCTCACCGGGGGCCGTGTCTGAAGCTTTCTTT

d_call: -
clone_size: -
v_call: TRBV6-5
j_call: TRBJ2-7
cdr3_aa: CASVIGGKRSEQYF
cdr3_nt: TGTGCCAGCGTCATTGGGGGCAAAAGGAGCGAGCAGTACTTC

d_call: TRBD2
clone_size: many
v_call: TRBV18
j_call: TRBJ2-7
cdr3_aa: CASSPMRETYEQYF
cdr3_nt: TGTGCCAGCTCACCGATGCGGGAGACATACGAGCAGTACTTC

d_call: -
clone_size: few
v_call: TRBV28
j_call: TRBJ1-5
cdr3_aa: CASSGTRGQPQHF
cdr3_nt: TGTGCCAGCAGCGGCACTAGGGGGCAGCCCCAGCATTTT

d_call: TRBD1
clone_size: -
v_call: TRBV4-1
j_call: TRBJ2-6
cdr3_aa: CASSQDFAGTGISGANVLTF
cdr3_nt: TGCGCCAGCAGCCAAGATTTCGCTGGGACAGGGATCTCTGGGGCCAACGTCCTGACTTTC

d_call: TRBD2
clone_size: -
v_call: TRBV28
j_call: TRBJ2-5
cdr3_aa: CASSLSGGGETQYF
cdr3_nt: TGTGCCAGCAGTTTAAGCGGGGGCGGGGAGACCCAGTACTTC

d_call: -
clone_size: few
v_call: TRBV10-3
j_call: TRBJ1-1
cdr3_aa: CAITAPGGTEAFF
cdr3_nt: TGTGCCATCACTGCCCCGGGGGGGACTGAAGCTTTCTTT

d_call: -
clone_size: -
v_call: TRBV2
j_call: TRBJ1-1
cdr3_aa: CASRQGNTEAFF
cdr3_nt: TGTGCCAGCAGACAGGGGAACACTGAAGCTTTCTTT

d_call: -
clone_size: -
v_call: TRBV20-1
j_call: TRBJ2-4
cdr3_aa: CSASPADWWYF
cdr3_nt: TGCAGTGCTAGCCCTGCGGACTGGTGGTACTTC

d_call: -
clone_size: -
v_call: TRBV12-3/TRBV12-4
j_call: TRBJ1-2
cdr3_aa: CASRFSENGYTF
cdr3_nt: TGTGCCAGCAGGTTTTCGGAGAATGGCTACACCTTC

d_call: TRBD2
clone_size: -
v_call: TRBV11-2
j_call: TRBJ2-1
cdr3_aa: CASSPSGFSYNEQFF
cdr3_nt: TGTGCCAGCAGCCCTAGCGGGTTCTCCTACAATGAGCAGTTCTTC

d_call: -
clone_size: -
v_call: TRBV6-1
j_call: TRBJ2-3
cdr3_aa: CASSESLRATDTQYF
cdr3_nt: TGTGCCAGCAGTGAATCGCTCAGGGCCACAGATACGCAGTATTTT